The next 32 T cell receptor beta chains were all read from a single sample in a study of T cells after yellow fever vaccination. Each CDR3 protein gets one entry after TCRdb re-called the 5' RACE reads with MiXCR. The table includes about 340,000 distinct CDR3 sequences, roughly 8.7% detected once. This specimen consisted of PBMCs, obtained on the day of the first yellow fever vaccination. The receptors stem from a man between 18 and 35 years old who received the YFV17D yellow fever vaccine.

The gene calls are TRBV10-3 and TRBJ2-3, with 9 bases fitting TRBD2. Trimming removed 4 bases from V and 1 base from J; junction bases left unmatched: 9. This CDR3 is built from 17 residues. The V gene's germline CDR1 is ENHRY and CDR2 SYGVKD. CDR3 nucleotide sequence: TGTGCCATCAGTGTTGGCGGGGGGGTTTTGGGCACAGATACGCAGTATTTT. It is translated as CAISVGGGVLGTDTQYF.

At least ten counts were recorded for this clonotype. The V call is TRBV29-1, the J call TRBJ1-6; unclear D gene. This CDR3 contains 13 residues. Trimming removed 0 bases from V and 10 bases from J, with 10 bases in between. In germline, CDR1 is SQVTM, CDR2 ANQGSEA. The CDR3 bases are TGCAGCGTTGAAGACGGGGTGGGATCACCCCTCCACTTT. Translation gives CSVEDGVGSPLHF.

This clonotype was observed at least ten times. V gene TRBV28 combines with J gene TRBJ2-3; 8 positions match TRBD1. Per germline, CDR1 MDHEN and CDR2 SYDVKM. Trimming removed 4 bases from V and 4 bases from J; junction bases left unmatched: 7. The CDR3 is made up of 15 amino acids. The chain's CDR3 is CASSSQGAGPDTQYF. DNA for the CDR3: TGTGCCAGCAGTTCTCAGGGGGCCGGCCCAGATACGCAGTATTTT.

The table lists this clonotype with a few counts. The genes are TRBV3-1 and TRBJ1-5; D unresolved. V dropped 1 base and J dropped 7 bases, with 8 bases sitting between them. This CDR3 region has 13 residues. The germline V gene encodes CDR1 LGHDT and CDR2 YNNKEL (reference sequence). CDR3 sequence: CASSQAGMQPQHF. The CDR3 DNA is TGTGCCAGCAGCCAAGCTGGTATGCAGCCCCAGCATTTT. Full variable domain (missing parts from reference TRBV3-1 and TRBJ1-5): DTAVSQTPKYLVTQMGNDKSIKCEQNLGHDTMYWYKQDSKKFLKIMFSYNNKELIINETVPNRFSPKSPDKAHLNLHINSLELGDSAVYFCASSQAGMQPQHFGDGTRLSIL.

In nucleotides, the CDR3 is TGTGCCAGCAGTTCCGGGACAGCCCTTCTCGGTGGGGAGACCCAGTACTTC. The encoded protein is CASSSGTALLGGETQYF. The chain links TRBV5-5 to TRBJ2-5; 7 bases line up with TRBD1. CDR1 and CDR2 from the germline V gene are SGHKS and YYEKEE (reference sequence). V shed 5 bases and J 5 bases; nucleotides not matched to a gene: 18. This CDR3 has 17 amino acids.

In its sample, this clonotype was seen many times. The V and J genes are TRBV5-6 and TRBJ2-7; D assignment may be TRBD1 or TRBD2 (6 bases each). CDR1 is SGHDT and CDR2 is YYEEEE in the germline V gene. Between the trimmed V and J ends, which lost 2 bases and 5 bases, there was a span of 11 bases. The CDR3 has 13 residues. The CDR3 DNA reads TGTGCCAGCAGCTTTGAGGGGGGTGACGAGCAGTACGTC. Protein sequence: CASSFEGGDEQYV.

In this sample, this clonotype turned up a few times. This chain links TRBV12-3 or TRBV12-4 with TRBJ2-1; no firm D call. Trimming cost V 5 bases and J 4 bases, with 15 bases left between them. The CDR3 is 15 amino acids. CDR3 nucleotides: TGTGCCAGCAGTGTTGGCCAGCCCCCATACAATGAGCAGTTCTTC. Protein product: CASSVGQPPYNEQFF.

This clonotype came up many times. The gene calls are TRBV7-2 and TRBJ2-3; D not resolved. CDR1 is SGHTA, CDR2 FQGNSA, per germline. The CDR3 is 13 amino acids. The ends were cut back, 5 bases at V and 5 bases at J, with 11 bases in the middle. The DNA for the CDR3 is TGTGCCAGCAGCCCCCAGCGAGGAGATACGCAGTATTTT. Its translation: CASSPQRGDTQYF.

This clonotype was counted between two and nine times. The DNA of the CDR3 is TGTGCCAGTTGGGGCAGGGGTAAACCCGGGGAGCTGTTTTTT. It translates to CASWGRGKPGELFF. This chain connects TRBV6-1 to TRBJ2-2; possibly TRBD1 for D (6 bases). Germline V CDR1 and CDR2: MNHNS, SASEGT. The V end was cut by 9 bases, the J end by 6 bases, with 17 bases between. The CDR3 is made up of 14 amino acids.

This clonotype was picked up many times. CDR3 DNA: TGTGCCAGCAGTTGGACAGGGACCAACTATGGCTACACCTTC. Translation: CASSWTGTNYGYTF. V is TRBV12-3 or TRBV12-4 and J is TRBJ1-2, with 8 positions matching TRBD1. This CDR3 has 14 residues. Germline trimming cut 4 bases from V and 2 bases from J; bases unmatched to any gene: 3.

This clonotype was recorded a few times. The rearrangement uses TRBV29-1 and TRBJ2-3, with a weak D call TRBD1 (5 bases). Looked up from germline, CDR1 is SQVTM and CDR2 is ANQGSEA. This CDR3 spans 14 amino acids. The V end was cut by 7 bases, the J end by 2 bases, with 16 bases between. The CDR3 DNA reads TGCAGCGCCTCCAGGGCTCAATCCACAGATACGCAGTATTTT. Translating gives CSASRAQSTDTQYF.

This clonotype was found a few times. The chain uses TRBV3-1 and TRBJ1-4; the D gene is possibly TRBD1 (6 bases). CDR3 length: 14 amino acids. Germline assignment: CDR1 LGHDT and CDR2 YNNKEL (reference sequence). Between the trimmed V and J ends, which lost 3 bases and 6 bases, there was a span of 11 bases. Here the CDR3 reads CASSHGQLDEKLFF. The CDR3 coding sequence is TGTGCCAGCAGCCATGGACAGCTAGATGAAAAACTGTTTTTT. The full variable domain, rest sourced from reference TRBV3-1 and TRBJ1-4, is DTAVSQTPKYLVTQMGNDKSIKCEQNLGHDTMYWYKQDSKKFLKIMFSYNNKELIINETVPNRFSPKSPDKAHLNLHINSLELGDSAVYFCASSHGQLDEKLFFGSGTQLSVL.

This clonotype has just a few counts. The rearrangement joins TRBV2 to TRBJ2-5; 8 bases fit TRBD2. CDR1 SNHLY and CDR2 FYNNEI come from the germline V gene. The junction had 2 bases not matched to a gene; V was cut back by 7 bases and J by 1 base. The CDR3 extends over 13 amino acids. The CDR3 sequence is CASTRGGQETQYF. CDR3 DNA sequence: TGTGCCAGCACACGGGGGGGCCAAGAGACCCAGTACTTC.

The chain couples TRBV20-1 to TRBJ2-5; 12 bases are shared with TRBD2. V gave up 6 bases and J gave up 2 bases; unmatched junction bases: 7. Germline lookup yields CDR1 DFQATT and CDR2 SNEGSKA (reference sequence). CDR3 length equals 15 residues. The CDR3 DNA reads TGCAGTGCCACCACTAGCGGGGGGAGGCAAGAGACCCAGTACTTC. Residues: CSATTSGGRQETQYF.

V gene TRBV15 combines with J gene TRBJ1-5, with a tentative D call TRBD1 (5 bases). The CDR3 loop spans 12 amino acids. In germline, CDR1 is LNHNV, CDR2 YYDKDF (reference sequence). V dropped 6 bases and J dropped 7 bases, with 10 bases sitting between them. The CDR3 sequence: CATREGDQPQHF. As DNA, the CDR3 is TGTGCCACCAGGGAAGGGGACCAGCCCCAGCATTTT.

This clonotype has a handful of counts. V usage is TRBV7-2 and J usage is TRBJ2-2; 9 bases fit TRBD1. Germline CDR1 SGHTA, CDR2 FQGNSA. V was clipped by 4 bases and J by 4 bases; unmatched bases: 4. The CDR3 sequence is 15 residues long. The CDR3 DNA reads TGTGCCAGCAGCTCACGGACAGGGGCCACCGGGGAGCTGTTTTTT. Translation gives CASSSRTGATGELFF.

This clonotype appeared once. This rearrangement joins TRBV9 to TRBJ2-1; TRBD1 aligns across 7 bases. Germline CDR1 SGDLS, CDR2 YYNGEE. The CDR3 has 18 amino acids. Trimming cost V 0 bases and J 3 bases; bases outside gene matches: 12. The CDR3 bases are TGTGCCAGCAGCGTAGACAGGGGCTTAATTTTAGGCTACAATGAGCAGTTCTTC. It specifies CASSVDRGLILGYNEQFF.

The chain has TRBV25-1 and TRBJ2-3; D may correspond to TRBD1 or TRBD2 (6 bases each). The V end was cut by 6 bases, the J end by 0 bases, with 10 bases between. Germline V gives CDR1 MGHDK, CDR2 SYGVNS. The CDR3 is 14 residues long. The CDR3: CASREGVSTDTQYF. The DNA of the CDR3 is TGTGCCAGCAGGGAGGGGGTTAGCACAGATACGCAGTATTTT. Supplemented by reference TRBV25-1 and TRBJ2-3, the full variable domain reads EADIYQTPRYLVIGTGKKITLECSQTMGHDKMYWYQQDPGMELHLIHYSYGVNSTEKGDLSSESTVSRIRTEHFPLTLESARPSHTSQYLCASREGVSTDTQYFGPGTRLTVL.

V usage is TRBV7-2 and J usage is TRBJ1-3; D remains unclear. CDR1 SGHTA and CDR2 FQGNSA come from the germline V gene. The CDR3 runs 14 residues. V was clipped by 1 base and J by 4 bases, with 8 bases between them. CDR3 loop: CASSLGIDGNTIYF. The CDR3 DNA follows: TGTGCCAGCAGCTTAGGAATTGACGGAAACACCATATATTTT.

This clonotype has more than one count but fewer than ten. The V call is TRBV7-9, the J call TRBJ1-2; 9 nucleotides align to TRBD1. CDR1 and CDR2 (germline): SEHNR, FQNEAQ (reference sequence). V was pared by 1 base and J by 6 bases, with 3 bases of the junction left unmatched. CDR3 length equals 14 residues. The CDR3 reads CASSLGTGVDGYTF. CDR3 sequence (DNA): TGTGCCAGCAGCTTAGGGACAGGGGTCGATGGCTACACCTTC.

This chain links TRBV4-1 with TRBJ1-5; D is unresolved. The length of the CDR3 is 15 residues. The germline CDR1 and CDR2 sequences are MGHRA and YSYEKL. Trimming pared 2 bases from V and 2 bases from J, leaving 10 bases between. The CDR3 reads CASSQIGLGNQPQHF. The CDR3 region has the DNA TGCGCCAGCAGCCAAATAGGGTTGGGCAATCAGCCCCAGCATTTT.

This clonotype was observed at least ten times. J is TRBJ2-1 and V is TRBV20-1, with D unclear. Germline V gene sequence: CDR1 DFQATT, CDR2 SNEGSKA (reference sequence). The germline V and J ends were trimmed by 0 bases and 6 bases, with 9 bases remaining between them. This CDR3 is built from 13 residues. The CDR3: CSARDWLINEQFF. The CDR3 DNA reads as TGCAGTGCTAGAGATTGGTTAATCAATGAGCAGTTCTTC.

This chain joins TRBV11-2 and TRBJ2-7; no definite D call. V was pared by 1 base and J by 4 bases, with 8 bases between. The V gene's germline CDR1 is SGHAT and CDR2 FQNNGV. The CDR3 extends over 13 amino acids. The CDR3 DNA is TGTGCCAGCAGCTTAGCAGCCCCGTACGAGCAGTACTTC. Amino acid sequence: CASSLAAPYEQYF.

The chain carries TRBV7-9 and TRBJ2-7; D perhaps matches TRBD1 (6 bases). V shed 1 base and J shed 6 bases, with 16 bases lying between them. The CDR3 runs 15 residues. The germline gives CDR1 SEHNR, CDR2 FQNEAQ (reference sequence). CDR3 DNA sequence: TGTGCCAGCAGCTTAGGGCCAGGGGTGGGGCCCGAGCAGTACTTC. This sequence encodes CASSLGPGVGPEQYF.

This clonotype was observed at least ten times. The chain recombines TRBV7-9 with TRBJ1-5; D gene ambiguous. Trimming left V 2 bases short and J 8 bases short, with 7 bases between. The germline V gene has CDR1 SEHNR and CDR2 FQNEAQ (reference sequence). This CDR3 region has 12 residues. CDR3 sequence reads: CASSLYEEPQHF. In DNA form, the CDR3 reads TGTGCCAGCAGCTTATATGAGGAGCCCCAGCATTTT.

This sequence joins TRBV7-2 and TRBJ2-7, with 7 bases matching TRBD2. Germline CDR1 is SGHTA and CDR2 is FQGNSA. The V and J ends lost 3 bases and 4 bases, in that order; junction bases with no gene match: 3. This CDR3 contains 13 residues. The CDR3 spells CASSFQAGYEQYV. For the CDR3, the DNA is TGTGCCAGCAGCTTTCAAGCGGGGTACGAGCAGTACGTC.

This clonotype was observed a few times. The V gene is TRBV10-3, the J gene TRBJ2-7; 8 nucleotides align to TRBD1. In germline, CDR1 is ENHRY, CDR2 SYGVKD. Losses at the gene ends were 1 base for V and 3 bases for J; bases not matched to a gene: 5. CDR3 length: 15 amino acids. CDR3 in amino acids: CAISEFRDRFYEQYV. In DNA, the CDR3 is TGTGCCATCAGTGAGTTTAGGGACAGGTTCTACGAGCAGTACGTC.

The chain uses TRBV12-3 or TRBV12-4 and TRBJ2-5; 8 bases are a match to TRBD2. Trimming at V came to 3 bases and at J to 5 bases, leaving 5 bases not matched to a gene. CDR3 length: 14 residues. CDR3 in DNA: TGTGCCAGCAGTTTTGGACCGGGAGGGGAGACCCAGTACTTC. As protein: CASSFGPGGETQYF.

This clonotype has ten or more counts. This chain links TRBV7-2 with TRBJ2-7, with 9 bases lining up with TRBD2. CDR3 length: 14 residues. CDR1 and CDR2 from the germline V gene are SGHTA and FQGNSA. Germline trimming cut 7 bases from V and 0 bases from J; bases unmatched to any gene: 4. For the CDR3, the DNA is TGTGCCAGCACCCTAGCGGGGAGCTCCTACGAGCAGTACTTC. It encodes CASTLAGSSYEQYF.

The V call is TRBV6-2 or TRBV6-3, the J call TRBJ2-7; 8 nucleotides align to TRBD1. The CDR3 length is 13 residues. Germline V lookup: CDR1 MNHEY, CDR2 SVGEGT. After removal of 4 bases from V and 5 bases from J, the junction contained 4 bases not matched to a gene. CDR3 sequence (DNA): TGTGCCAGCAGTTCCCTGGACAGGGACGAGCAGTACGTC. Translation: CASSSLDRDEQYV.

This clonotype has more than one count but fewer than ten. This rearrangement joins TRBV4-1 to TRBJ2-1; D is uncertain. Germline values: CDR1 MGHRA, CDR2 YSYEKL. CDR3 length equals 16 residues. Trimming took 5 bases from V and 0 from J, leaving 14 bases between them. The CDR3 bases are TGCGCCAGCAGCGGTGTCTTTACCAGCTCCTACAATGAGCAGTTCTTC. Translated, it gives CASSGVFTSSYNEQFF.

V and J are TRBV4-3 and TRBJ1-3; D gene unclear. The V gene's germline CDR1 is LGHNA and CDR2 YSLEER. Deletions cut 4 bases from V and 4 bases from J, with 11 bases between. There are 14 residues in the CDR3. CDR3: CASSLMISGNTIYF. Here the CDR3 DNA reads TGCGCCAGCAGCCTGATGATTTCGGGAAACACCATATATTTT.